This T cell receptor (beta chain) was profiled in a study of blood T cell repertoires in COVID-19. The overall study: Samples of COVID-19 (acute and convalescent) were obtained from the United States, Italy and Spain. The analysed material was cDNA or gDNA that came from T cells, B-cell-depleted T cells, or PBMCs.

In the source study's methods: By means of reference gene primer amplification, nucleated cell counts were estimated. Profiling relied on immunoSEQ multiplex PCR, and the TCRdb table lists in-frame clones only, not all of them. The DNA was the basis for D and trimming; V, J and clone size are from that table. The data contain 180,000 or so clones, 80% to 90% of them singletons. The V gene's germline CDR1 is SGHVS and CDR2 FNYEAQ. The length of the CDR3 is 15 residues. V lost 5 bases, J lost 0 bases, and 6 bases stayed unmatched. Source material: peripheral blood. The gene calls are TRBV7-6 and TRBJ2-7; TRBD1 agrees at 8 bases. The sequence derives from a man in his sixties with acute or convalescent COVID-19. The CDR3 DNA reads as TGTGCCAGCAGCCTAGGACAGGGACCCTCCTACGAGCAGTACTTC. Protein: CASSLGQGPSYEQYF.